These 10 T cell receptor beta chains originate from one sample sequenced in a study of blood T cell repertoires in COVID-19. Data came from immunoSEQ multiplex PCR; TCRdb stores just in-frame clones and leaves some out. The repertoire includes some 97,000 clones, about 91% of them detected once, and under 5.5% sits in the top ten. The sequenced material came from peripheral blood. The receptors stem from a human donor in a cohort sampled during active COVID-19.

V gene TRBV29-1 combines with J gene TRBJ2-7; possibly TRBD2 for D (6 bases). This CDR3 comprises 12 residues. With 6 bases removed from V and 2 bases from J, the gap between germline ends came to 11 bases. In germline, CDR1 is SQVTM, CDR2 ANQGSEA. As DNA, the CDR3 is TGCAGCGTCAAAGCGGGCCCCTACGAGCAGTACTTC. This codes for CSVKAGPYEQYF.

The rearrangement joins TRBV5-5 to TRBJ1-5; no firm D call. The CDR3 runs 15 residues. V lost 3 bases to trimming and J lost 6 bases, with 16 bases between them. CDR1 is SGHKS and CDR2 is YYEKEE in the germline V gene (reference sequence). The CDR3 loop is CASSSPAEGGQPQHF. Here the CDR3 DNA reads TGTGCCAGCAGCTCCCCGGCCGAGGGCGGTCAGCCCCAGCATTTT. The full variable domain, completed using reference TRBV5-5 and TRBJ1-5, is DAGVTQSPTHLIKTRGQQVTLRCSPISGHKSVSWYQQVLGQGPQFIFQYYEKEERGRGNFPDRFSARQFPNYSSELNVNALLLGDSALYLCASSSPAEGGQPQHFGDGTRLSIL.

This clone was seen just once. CDR3 sequence: CASSLGPGQKRETQYF. CDR3 DNA sequence: TGTGCCAGCAGCTTAGGTCCCGGACAGAAAAGGGAGACCCAGTACTTC. The genes are TRBV11-3 and TRBJ2-5, with a weak D call TRBD1 (6 bases). CDR3 length: 16 amino acids. Per the germline V gene, CDR1 is SGHNT and CDR2 is YENEEA. Trimming took 1 base from V and 5 from J, leaving 17 bases between them.

This clone was recorded once. This rearrangement joins TRBV19 to TRBJ2-3; TRBD1 might be the D (7 bases). V dropped 9 bases and J dropped 0 bases, with 16 bases sitting between them. Germline CDR1 and CDR2: LNHDA and SQIVND (reference sequence). This CDR3 has 15 amino acids. The CDR3 region is CASCGDRSSTDTQYF. In nucleotides, the CDR3 is TGTGCCAGCTGCGGGGACAGATCTAGCACAGATACGCAGTATTTT.

This clone came up once. V usage is TRBV18 and J usage is TRBJ1-1; TRBD1 might be the D (6 bases). Deletions cut 8 bases from V and 1 base from J, with 11 bases between. From germline, CDR1 is KGHSH and CDR2 LQKENI. The CDR3 is 13 amino acids. This CDR3 reads CASAGTQNTEAFF. The CDR3 DNA follows: TGTGCCAGCGCCGGGACACAGAACACTGAAGCTTTCTTT. The whole variable domain, remainder taken from reference TRBV18 and TRBJ1-1, is NAGVMQNPRHLVRRRGQEARLRCSPMKGHSHVYWYRQLPEEGLKFMVYLQKENIIDESGMPKERFSAEFPKEGPSILRIQQVVRGDSAAYFCASAGTQNTEAFFGQGTRLTVV.

This sequence joins TRBV21-1 and TRBJ2-2; TRBD1, the D gene given by the table, was not confirmed from the DNA. TRBV21-1 is a listed pseudogene. This CDR3 is 16 amino acids long. CDR3 amino acids: CASSKDGQDRTGELFF. The CDR3 DNA is TGTGCCAGCAGCAAAGACGGTCAGGACAGGACCGGGGAGCTGTTTTTT.

This chain links TRBV5-5 with TRBJ1-1; D not certain. Per germline, CDR1 SGHKS and CDR2 YYEKEE (reference sequence). With 1 base removed from V and 2 bases from J, the gap between germline ends came to 9 bases. The CDR3 is 14 amino acids. The CDR3 DNA sequence: TGTGCCAGCAGCTTGCTTGGGAGAAACACTGAAGCTTTCTTT. Encoded protein: CASSLLGRNTEAFF.

The J gene is TRBJ2-5, the V gene TRBV28; 8 bases agree with TRBD1. V was clipped by 4 bases and J by 5 bases; unmatched bases: 9. This CDR3 contains 15 residues. Germline-derived CDR1 and CDR2 are MDHEN and SYDVKM. In DNA, the CDR3 is TGTGCCAGCAGTTCCCCGACAGGGGTGGGGGAGACCCAGTACTTC. Protein sequence: CASSSPTGVGETQYF.

The chain employs TRBV3-1 (or the pseudogene TRBV3-2) and TRBJ2-7; D may be TRBD2 (6 bases). The CDR3 is 13 residues long. The V and J ends lost 1 base and 5 bases respectively, with 9 bases between them. Germline loops: CDR1 LGHDT, CDR2 YNNKEL (reference sequence). The CDR3 region has the DNA TGTGCCAGCAGCCAAGTTGGAGGGAACGAGCAGTACTTC. Translated, it gives CASSQVGGNEQYF.

The chain uses TRBV3-1 (or the pseudogene TRBV3-2) and TRBJ1-1; no definite D call. CDR1 is LGHDT and CDR2 is YNNKEL in the germline V gene (reference sequence). This CDR3 has 16 amino acids. Deletions cut 4 bases from V and 1 base from J, with 16 bases between. CDR3 loop: CASSPIERAQNTEAFF. For the CDR3, the DNA is TGTGCCAGCAGCCCTATAGAGAGAGCCCAGAACACTGAAGCTTTCTTT.